The entry below describes one T cell receptor beta chain. The antigen is unknown. This sample is drawn from a study of OX40 agonist ivuxolimab in advanced cancers. V lost 0 bases, J lost 1 base, and 19 bases lay in between. The CDR3 contains 18 residues. CDR1 is MNHEY, CDR2 SMNVEV, per germline (reference sequence). Profiled with immunoSEQ multiplex PCR; TCRdb holds only in-frame clones, not every one. The data show fewer than 95,000 clones, with around 89% seen just once and 6.5% to 9% held by the top ten. Findings and limits, study-wide: There was clonal expansion of CD4+ and CD8+ blood T cells by week 6 at 0.1 to 3.0 mg/kg.

The source of this sequence is an adult with an advanced solid tumor such as melanoma, head and neck, liver or kidney cancer. V gene TRBV27 combines with J gene TRBJ2-7; maybe TRBD1 (6 bases). Sequencing used CD4+ or CD8+ T cells sorted from blood, obtained in a trial of the OX40 agonist ivuxolimab. The CDR3 nucleotides read TGTGCCAGCAGTTTATCGGCTTGGGCAGGGGTAGAATCCTACGAGCAGTACTTC. Its protein is CASSLSAWAGVESYEQYF.